This is a list of T cell receptor beta chains from one sample in a study of cytomegalovirus exposure and HLA in healthy donors. Sequencing was performed with immunoSEQ multiplex PCR; in TCRdb, only in-frame clones are kept and a portion is missing. The table shows about 140,000 clones, with 70% to 85% occurring only once. The sample comprised PBMCs. All receptors come from a man younger than 40 in good health and CMV-seropositive. Each CDR3 is given with its conserved first and last residue. D genes are given only for firm matches. The listing skips clone size in some rows; elsewhere it reads once, few, many or a size class.

J | size | V | D | CDR3 | DNA
TRBJ2-5 | . | TRBV5-1 | TRBD1 | CASSSLQGAETQYF | TGCGCCAGCAGCTCGTTACAGGGGGCAGAGACCCAGTACTTC
TRBJ2-3 | . | TRBV9 | . | CASSVVGEADTQYF | TGTGCCAGCAGCGTAGTAGGAGAGGCAGATACGCAGTATTTT
TRBJ2-6 | . | TRBV7-6 | TRBD1 | CASSLETGYGANVLTF | TGTGCCAGCAGCTTAGAGACAGGGTATGGGGCCAACGTCCTGACTTTC
TRBJ1-1 | . | TRBV7-9 | . | CASSLADRPTEAFF | TGTGCCAGCAGCTTAGCCGACAGGCCCACTGAAGCTTTCTTT
TRBJ2-7 | . | TRBV5-1 | TRBD1 | CASRTGTGSYEQYF | TGCGCCAGCAGAACCGGGACAGGCTCCTACGAGCAGTACTTC
TRBJ2-2 | . | TRBV10-1 | . | CASSDLGASTGELFF | TGCGCCAGCAGTGACTTGGGGGCGTCCACCGGGGAGCTGTTTTTT
TRBJ1-2 | . | TRBV7-2 | . | CASSFAADSYGYTF | TGTGCCAGCAGCTTTGCCGCGGACAGCTATGGCTACACCTTC
TRBJ2-4 | . | TRBV15 | TRBD2 | CATSLKGLTSAKNIQYF | TGTGCCACCAGCCTTAAGGGGCTGACTAGCGCCAAAAACATTCAGTACTTC
TRBJ1-6 | . | TRBV5-1 | . | CASSLGDNSPLHF | TGCGCCAGCAGCTTGGGCGATAATTCACCCCTCCACTTT
TRBJ2-7 | . | TRBV30 | . | CAWRLGQGGSYEQYF | TGTGCCTGGAGGTTAGGGCAGGGTGGATCCTACGAGCAGTACTTC
TRBJ2-2 | few | TRBV29-1 | TRBD1 | CSVGGQGATNTGELFF | TGCAGCGTTGGGGGACAGGGGGCAACGAACACCGGGGAGCTGTTTTTT
TRBJ1-2 | . | TRBV28 | TRBD1 | CASRAPGQGSFGYTF | TGTGCCAGCAGGGCTCCGGGACAGGGCTCTTTCGGCTACACCTTC
TRBJ1-3 | . | TRBV28 | TRBD1 | CASSWTGGNTIYF | TGTGCCAGCAGTTGGACAGGGGGAAACACCATATATTTT
TRBJ1-2 | . | TRBV15 | TRBD1 | CATSPDRSHGYTF | TGTGCCACCAGCCCGGACAGGTCCCATGGCTACACCTTC
TRBJ1-1 | few | TRBV18 | TRBD1 | CASSPYDRGADTEAFF | TGTGCCAGCTCACCTTACGACAGGGGCGCAGACACTGAAGCTTTCTTT
TRBJ2-5 | few | TRBV10-3 | . | CAISERGTQETQYF | TGTGCCATCAGTGAGAGGGGGACCCAAGAGACCCAGTACTTC
TRBJ1-1 | . | TRBV2 | . | CASSEVVTDTEAFF | TGTGCCAGCAGTGAGGTAGTAACCGACACTGAAGCTTTCTTT
TRBJ2-7 | once | TRBV27 | TRBD1 | CASTPQGAGEQYF | TGTGCCAGCACCCCCCAGGGGGCGGGGGAGCAGTACTTC
TRBJ2-7 | . | TRBV27 | . | CASSLIGPYEQYF | TGTGCCAGCAGTTTGATTGGGCCCTACGAGCAGTACTTC
TRBJ2-3 | . | TRBV9 | . | CASSPRPGFPPQYF | TGTGCCAGCAGCCCCCGCCCAGGGTTCCCCCCGCAGTATTTT
TRBJ1-2 | . | TRBV28 | . | CASSFVPGAYGYTF | TGTGCCAGCAGTTTCGTTCCAGGGGCCTATGGCTACACCTTC
TRBJ1-2 | few | TRBV6-1 | TRBD1 | CASGSGTVGYTF | TGTGCCAGCGGCTCCGGGACAGTTGGCTACACCTTC
TRBJ1-5 | once | TRBV15 | TRBD1 | CATSTPPTGTGYNQPQHF | TGTGCCACCAGCACACCGCCCACCGGGACAGGATACAATCAGCCCCAGCATTTT
TRBJ1-5 | . | TRBV10-3 | TRBD1 | CAINSGGQGNQPQHF | TGTGCCATCAACTCAGGGGGCCAGGGCAATCAGCCCCAGCATTTT
TRBJ2-2 | . | TRBV14 | . | CASSRLTGNTGELFF | TGTGCCAGCAGCCGTTTAACAGGGAACACCGGGGAGCTGTTTTTT
TRBJ2-7 | . | TRBV10-3 | . | CAISAAAGKKEQYF | TGTGCCATCAGCGCAGCGGCAGGAAAGAAAGAGCAGTACTTC
TRBJ2-5 | . | TRBV7-9 | TRBD2 | CAITSAKAWETQYF | TGTGCCATCACTAGCGCCAAGGCGTGGGAGACCCAGTACTTC
TRBJ2-5 | . | TRBV4-1 | TRBD2 | CASSQVRTSGETQYF | TGCGCCAGCAGCCAAGTAAGGACTAGCGGGGAGACCCAGTACTTC
TRBJ1-4 | . | TRBV7-9 | TRBD1 | CASSFTGTGDEKLFF | TGTGCCAGCAGCTTCACCGGGACAGGGGATGAAAAACTGTTTTTT
TRBJ1-2 | once | TRBV7-9 | . | CASSWRGRRGADGYTF | TGTGCCAGCAGCTGGAGGGGAAGGAGAGGCGCTGATGGCTACACCTTC
TRBJ1-5 | few | TRBV6-1 | TRBD1 | CASSIGTGGDEPQHF | TGTGCCAGCAGTATTGGGACAGGGGGAGATGAACCCCAGCATTTT
TRBJ1-4 | . | TRBV30 | . | CAWSSGLAGTNEKLFF | TGTGCCTGGAGTTCGGGACTGGCGGGAACTAATGAAAAACTGTTTTTT
TRBJ2-2 | . | TRBV4-1 | TRBD2 | CASSHPGGLAGWNTGELFF | TGCGCCAGCAGCCATCCAGGGGGACTAGCGGGATGGAACACCGGGGAGCTGTTTTTT
TRBJ1-1 | few | TRBV6-1 | . | CASTLDGGTEAFF | TGTGCCAGCACTCTAGACGGAGGCACTGAAGCTTTCTTT
TRBJ2-4 | . | TRBV28 | TRBD1 | CASSLISDRANIQYF | TGTGCCAGCAGTTTAATATCGGACAGGGCAAACATTCAGTACTTC
TRBJ2-5 | . | TRBV6-1 | . | CASRRERQETQYF | TGTGCCAGCAGACGGGAGCGGCAAGAGACCCAGTACTTC
TRBJ1-3 | . | TRBV6-1 | TRBD1 | CASSRDRTGGNTIYF | TGTGCCAGCAGTAGGGACAGGACGGGTGGAAACACCATATATTTT
TRBJ2-1 | . | TRBV7-6 | TRBD2 | CASSLAGERNEQFF | TGTGCCAGCAGCCTAGCGGGAGAACGGAATGAGCAGTTCTTC
TRBJ1-1 | few | TRBV6-1 | . | CASSEVGLGAFF | TGTGCCAGCAGTGAAGTGGGGCTTGGTGCTTTCTTT
TRBJ2-1 | . | TRBV7-2 | TRBD2 | CASSLDGTSGSYNEQFF | TGTGCCAGCAGCTTAGATGGGACTAGCGGATCCTACAATGAGCAGTTCTTC
TRBJ1-1 | . | TRBV5-1 | . | CASRLFTGATEAFF | TGCGCCAGCAGACTTTTTACAGGAGCCACTGAAGCTTTCTTT
TRBJ1-5 | . | TRBV15 | . | CATKDGGRLSNQPQHF | TGTGCCACCAAGGATGGGGGGAGGTTGAGCAATCAGCCCCAGCATTTT
TRBJ2-7 | . | TRBV28 | . | CASRRRSPYEQYF | TGTGCCAGCAGACGACGGAGTCCCTACGAGCAGTACTTC
TRBJ1-5 | . | TRBV6-1 | . | CASSPEVSNQPQHF | TGTGCCAGCAGTCCCGAGGTTAGCAATCAGCCCCAGCATTTT